Shown below are 23 T cell receptor beta chains from a single sample sequenced in a study of Graves' ophthalmopathy and Graves' hyperthyroidism. RNA transcripts were the source from which TCR beta CDR3 regions were amplified. RT-PCR in the first round used HTBI primers; a second-round multiplex PCR followed. From the multiplex PCR reads, TCRdb called clonotypes with MiXCR, one entry per CDR3 protein. Of around 660,000 distinct CDR3 sequences in the sample, over 40% were seen once. What was sequenced was peripheral blood. These receptors came from an adult man with Graves' ophthalmopathy.

The chain recombines TRBV4-3 with TRBJ1-5; no definite D call. The germline V and J ends were trimmed by 0 bases and 6 bases, with 6 bases remaining between them. The CDR3 runs 13 residues. Germline assignment: CDR1 LGHNA and CDR2 YSLEER. The DNA for the CDR3 is TGCGCCAGCAGCCAAGATCAAGTTCAGCCCCAGCATTTT. Translation gives CASSQDQVQPQHF.

The chain carries TRBV5-1 and TRBJ1-5; 9 bases match TRBD1. The CDR3 has 16 residues. Germline CDR1 SGHRS, CDR2 YFSETQ. V lost 0 bases to trimming and J lost 6 bases; unmatched junction nucleotides: 7. The CDR3 loop is CASSLGGTGSRQPQHF. The CDR3 DNA follows: TGCGCCAGCAGCTTGGGGGGGACAGGGTCTCGTCAGCCCCAGCATTTT.

In this sample, this clonotype turned up many times. V gene TRBV7-8 combines with J gene TRBJ2-2; D is perhaps TRBD1 (6 bases). Germline V gene lookup returns CDR1 SGHVS and CDR2 FQNEAQ. The CDR3 extends over 14 amino acids. V lost 1 base and J 7 bases, leaving 10 bases between the germline ends. This chain's CDR3 is CASSLGGGNGELFF. In nucleotides, the CDR3 is TGTGCCAGCAGCTTAGGAGGGGGAAACGGGGAGCTGTTTTTT.

Comment on this clonotype: It may be a read error: a sequence one base away is much more abundant. The chain couples TRBV6-1 to TRBJ1-5; perhaps TRBD1 as D (5 bases). The CDR3 is 13 amino acids. V was pared by 7 bases and J by 3 bases, with 10 bases between. Germline CDR1 and CDR2: MNHNS and SASEGT. CDR3 DNA: TGTGCCAGCATGGGACTCAACAATCAGCCCCAGCATTTT. It specifies CASMGLNNQPQHF.

V and J are TRBV29-1 and TRBJ1-1; no firm D call. V lost 7 bases and J lost 3, with 18 bases in between. This CDR3 comprises 14 residues. CDR1 is SQVTM and CDR2 is ANQGSEA in the germline V gene. The CDR3 nucleotides read TGCAGCGCGCTCGGGGTGGGTGCTGACACTGAAGCTTTCTTT. This encodes CSALGVGADTEAFF.

The chain is built from TRBV11-2 and TRBJ1-1; the D gene is possibly TRBD1 (5 bases). The CDR3 loop spans 11 amino acids. Between the trimmed V and J ends, which lost 5 bases and 11 bases, there was a span of 12 bases. From germline, CDR1 is SGHAT and CDR2 FQNNGV. CDR3 DNA: TGTGCCAGCAGCAAGGGACCTGGGGCTTTCTTT. This gives the protein CASSKGPGAFF. Together with reference TRBV11-2 and TRBJ1-1, the CDR3 gives the full variable domain: EAGVAQSPRYKIIEKRQSVAFWCNPISGHATLYWYQQILGQGPKLLIQFQNNGVVDDSQLPKDRFSAERLKGVDSTLKIQPAKLEDSAVYLCASSKGPGAFFGQGTRLTVV.

The chain combines TRBV4-3 with TRBJ1-4; 7 bases align to TRBD1. V gave up 0 bases and J gave up 8 bases; unmatched junction bases: 9. Germline assignment: CDR1 LGHNA and CDR2 YSLEER. The CDR3 totals 16 residues. CDR3 loop: CASSQDNEQGWEKLFF. Written as DNA, the CDR3 is TGCGCCAGCAGCCAAGACAACGAACAGGGGTGGGAAAAACTGTTTTTT.

Ten or more counts support this clonotype. The gene calls are TRBV14 and TRBJ2-7, with D uncertain. Deletions cut 1 base from V and 6 bases from J, with 10 bases between. Germline V CDR1 and CDR2: SGHDN, FVKESK. This CDR3 is built from 13 residues. The CDR3 loop is CASSQVWVSEQYF. In DNA, the CDR3 is TGTGCCAGCAGCCAAGTTTGGGTTTCCGAGCAGTACTTC.

CDR3 amino acids: CASRQGLVGNTIYF. The CDR3 DNA sequence: TGTGCCAGCCGCCAGGGTCTTGTTGGAAACACCATATATTTT. The chain is built from TRBV25-1 and TRBJ1-3; D is perhaps TRBD1 (5 bases). V was pared by 8 bases and J by 3 bases, with 14 bases between. The length of the CDR3 is 14 residues. Germline values: CDR1 MGHDK, CDR2 SYGVNS.

This chain links TRBV4-2 with TRBJ1-2, with a weak D call TRBD1 (5 bases). The CDR3 spans 19 residues. The V gene's germline CDR1 is LGHNA and CDR2 YNFKEQ. V gave up 0 bases and J gave up 9 bases, with 29 bases separating them. For the CDR3, the DNA is TGTGCCAGCAGCCAAGAGCTTGTAGGGACTCACTCGACTATGGAAAGCTACACCTTC. It is translated as CASSQELVGTHSTMESYTF.

This chain uses TRBV4-2 with TRBJ2-7; TRBD2 agrees at 11 bases. The CDR3 extends over 15 amino acids. Germline V gives CDR1 LGHNA, CDR2 YNFKEQ. J lost 6 bases, V lost 0 bases, and 4 bases had no gene match. The CDR3 reads CASSQEVAGGPEQYF. As DNA, the CDR3 is TGTGCCAGCAGCCAAGAGGTAGCGGGGGGGCCCGAGCAGTACTTC.

This clonotype was seen just once. The chain is built from TRBV29-1 and TRBJ1-1; D unclear. Germline V CDR1 and CDR2: SQVTM, ANQGSEA. V was trimmed by 8 bases and J by 0 bases, leaving 7 bases between them. The CDR3 has 11 amino acids. For the CDR3, the DNA is TGCAGCTTGGATGTGAACACTGAAGCTTTCTTT. Translation: CSLDVNTEAFF.

This chain connects TRBV11-2 to TRBJ1-6; weak D call: TRBD1 (5 bases). Trimming pared 5 bases from V and 6 bases from J, leaving 14 bases between. The CDR3 is made up of 15 amino acids. Germline CDR1 reads SGHAT; CDR2 reads FQNNGV. The CDR3 loop reads CASSETGRGNSPLHF. The DNA for the CDR3 is TGTGCCAGCAGCGAAACGGGGAGGGGTAATTCACCCCTCCACTTT.

Worth noting for this clonotype: One end of the junction is discordant with germline, which a read error may explain. The chain combines TRBV5-1 with TRBJ1-1; D not resolved. Germline V CDR1 and CDR2: SGHRS, YFSETQ. CDR3 size: 16 residues. The CDR3 coding sequence is TGCGCCAGCAGCTTCCCAAGTCGGGAGGTGGCCACTGAAGCTTCCTTT. It codes for CASSFPSREVATEASF.

This clonotype has at least ten counts. The gene calls are TRBV7-3 and TRBJ1-1; no firm D call. Looked up from germline, CDR1 is SGHTA and CDR2 is FQGTGA. Trimming took off 2 bases at V and 10 bases at J, with 11 bases between the two ends. The CDR3 sequence is 12 residues long. The CDR3 protein is CASSLGLSGAFF. The CDR3 nucleotides read TGTGCCAGCAGCTTAGGTCTTTCCGGAGCTTTCTTT. Combining the CDR3 with reference TRBV7-3 and TRBJ1-1 gives the whole variable domain GAGVSQTPSNKVTEKGKYVELRCDPISGHTALYWYRQSLGQGPEFLIYFQGTGAADDSGLPNDRFFAVRPEGSVSTLKIQRTERGDSAVYLCASSLGLSGAFFGQGTRLTVV.

This clonotype came up a few times. Without the conserved terminal phenylalanine or tryptophan, this CDR3 likely stems from a read error. No DNA is shown, since the ends of the CDR3 on it are uncertain; the CDR3 is the one TCRdb lists. The V gene is TRBV2, the J gene TRBJ2-5. The CDR3 is 8 residues long, counting both termini. From germline, CDR1 is SNHLY and CDR2 FYNNEI. Here the CDR3 reads CASSPMTI.

There are a few counts of this clonotype. The rearrangement links TRBV20-1 to TRBJ1-5; TRBD1 agrees at 7 bases. CDR1 DFQATT and CDR2 SNEGSKA come from the germline V gene (reference sequence). The CDR3 has 14 residues. With V trimmed by 5 bases and J by 3 bases, 7 bases remained unmatched. CDR3 sequence reads: CSAPSDRNNQPQHF. The CDR3 nucleotides read TGCAGTGCTCCCTCGGACAGGAACAATCAGCCCCAGCATTTT.

The chain uses TRBV9 and TRBJ2-4; D remains unclear. The CDR3 is 14 amino acids. Trimming removed 4 bases at V and 8 bases at J, with 16 bases between. Germline-derived CDR1 and CDR2 are SGDLS and YYNGEE. The CDR3 DNA follows: TGTGCCAGCAGCTCCAAGAACGGGTTCGACATTCAGTACTTC. Translating gives CASSSKNGFDIQYF. Full variable domain (remainder filled in from reference TRBV9 and TRBJ2-4): DSGVTQTPKHLITATGQRVTLRCSPRSGDLSVYWYQQSLDQGLQFLIQYYNGEERAKGNILERFSAQQFPDLHSELNLSSLELGDSALYFCASSSKNGFDIQYFGAGTRLSVL.

About this clonotype: It may be a read error: a sequence one base away is much more abundant. The chain combines TRBV20-1 with TRBJ1-5, with 10 positions matching TRBD1. CDR3 size: 14 residues. The V gene's germline CDR1 is DFQATT and CDR2 SNEGSKA (reference sequence). CDR3 amino acids: CSARRGQGSQPQDF. As DNA, the CDR3 is TGCAGTGCTAGACGGGGACAGGGGAGTCAGCCCCAAGATTTT.

This clonotype was picked up a small number of times. The chain is built from TRBV12-5 and TRBJ2-7; possibly TRBD1 for D (6 bases). Looked up from germline, CDR1 is LGHNT and CDR2 is FRNRAP. Trimming shortened V by 2 bases and J by 4 bases, and 18 bases separated the two germline ends. This CDR3 has 16 amino acids. CDR3 in amino acids: CASGLIRDTSLYEQYF. The CDR3, as DNA: TGTGCTAGTGGTTTGATTCGGGACACATCCTTGTACGAGCAGTACTTC. Drawing the rest from reference TRBV12-5 and TRBJ2-7, the complete variable domain is DARVTQTPRHKVTEMGQEVTMRCQPILGHNTVFWYRQTMMQGLELLAYFRNRAPLDDSGMPKDRFSAEMPDATLATLKIQPSEPRDSAVYFCASGLIRDTSLYEQYFGPGTRLTVT.

This clonotype was observed a few times. The rearrangement links TRBV3-1 to TRBJ1-1; D gene ambiguous. This CDR3 has 13 residues. The germline V gene encodes CDR1 LGHDT and CDR2 YNNKEL (reference sequence). Trimming removed 1 base from V and 8 bases from J, with 11 bases in between. Here the CDR3 reads CASSQAGTIEAFF. The CDR3 DNA is TGTGCCAGCAGCCAAGCGGGAACAATAGAAGCTTTCTTT. The whole variable domain, remainder taken from reference TRBV3-1 and TRBJ1-1, is DTAVSQTPKYLVTQMGNDKSIKCEQNLGHDTMYWYKQDSKKFLKIMFSYNNKELIINETVPNRFSPKSPDKAHLNLHINSLELGDSAVYFCASSQAGTIEAFFGQGTRLTVV.

The chain carries TRBV19 and TRBJ2-7; D possibly corresponds to TRBD2 (7 bases). The V gene's germline CDR1 is LNHDA and CDR2 SQIVND (reference sequence). Trimming cost V 3 bases and J 7 bases, with 19 bases left between them. The CDR3 covers 15 residues. The CDR3 DNA reads TGTGCCAGTAGTATTCGAGCGGGACAATTTGGAGAGCAGTACTTC. This encodes CASSIRAGQFGEQYF. The variable domain in full, completed from reference TRBV19 and TRBJ2-7, reads DGGITQSPKYLFRKEGQNVTLSCEQNLNHDAMYWYRQDPGQGLRLIYYSQIVNDFQKGDIAEGYSVSREKKESFPLTVTSAQKNPTAFYLCASSIRAGQFGEQYFGPGTRLTVT.

The rearrangement joins TRBV30 to TRBJ1-6; D is uncertain. Trimming shortened V by 0 bases and J by 9 bases, and 15 bases separated the two germline ends. Germline V gene lookup returns CDR1 GTSNPN and CDR2 SVGIG (reference sequence). The CDR3 consists of 15 residues. CDR3 nucleotide sequence: TGTGCCTGGAGTGTCGCAGAGGGATGGAGTTCACCCCTCCACTTT. This gives the protein CAWSVAEGWSSPLHF.